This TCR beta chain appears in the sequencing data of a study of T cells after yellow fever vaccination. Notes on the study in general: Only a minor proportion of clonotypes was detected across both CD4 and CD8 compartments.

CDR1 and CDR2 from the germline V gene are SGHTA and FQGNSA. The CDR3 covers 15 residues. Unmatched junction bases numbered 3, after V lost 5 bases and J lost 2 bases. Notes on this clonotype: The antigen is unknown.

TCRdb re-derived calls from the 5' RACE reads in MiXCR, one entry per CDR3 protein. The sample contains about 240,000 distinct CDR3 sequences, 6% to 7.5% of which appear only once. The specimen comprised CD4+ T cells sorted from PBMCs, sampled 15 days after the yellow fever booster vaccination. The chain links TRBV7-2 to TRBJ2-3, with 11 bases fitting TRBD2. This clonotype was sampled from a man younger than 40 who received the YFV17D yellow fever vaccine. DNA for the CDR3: TGTGCCAGCAGCATGACTAGCGGGACCACAGATACGCAGTATTTT. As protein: CASSMTSGTTDTQYF.